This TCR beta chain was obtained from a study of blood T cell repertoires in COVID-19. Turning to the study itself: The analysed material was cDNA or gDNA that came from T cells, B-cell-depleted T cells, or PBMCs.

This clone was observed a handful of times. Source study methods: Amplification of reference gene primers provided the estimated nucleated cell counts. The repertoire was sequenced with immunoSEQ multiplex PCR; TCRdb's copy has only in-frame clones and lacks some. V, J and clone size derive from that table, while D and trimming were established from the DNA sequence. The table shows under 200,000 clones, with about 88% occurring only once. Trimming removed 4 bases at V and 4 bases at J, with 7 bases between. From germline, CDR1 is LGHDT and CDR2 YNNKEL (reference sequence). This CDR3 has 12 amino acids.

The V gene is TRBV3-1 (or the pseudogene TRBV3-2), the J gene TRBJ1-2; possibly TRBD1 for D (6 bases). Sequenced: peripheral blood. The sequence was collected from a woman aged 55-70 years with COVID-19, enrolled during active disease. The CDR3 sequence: CASSPDSYGYTF. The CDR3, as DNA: TGTGCCAGCAGCCCGGACAGCTATGGCTACACCTTC.